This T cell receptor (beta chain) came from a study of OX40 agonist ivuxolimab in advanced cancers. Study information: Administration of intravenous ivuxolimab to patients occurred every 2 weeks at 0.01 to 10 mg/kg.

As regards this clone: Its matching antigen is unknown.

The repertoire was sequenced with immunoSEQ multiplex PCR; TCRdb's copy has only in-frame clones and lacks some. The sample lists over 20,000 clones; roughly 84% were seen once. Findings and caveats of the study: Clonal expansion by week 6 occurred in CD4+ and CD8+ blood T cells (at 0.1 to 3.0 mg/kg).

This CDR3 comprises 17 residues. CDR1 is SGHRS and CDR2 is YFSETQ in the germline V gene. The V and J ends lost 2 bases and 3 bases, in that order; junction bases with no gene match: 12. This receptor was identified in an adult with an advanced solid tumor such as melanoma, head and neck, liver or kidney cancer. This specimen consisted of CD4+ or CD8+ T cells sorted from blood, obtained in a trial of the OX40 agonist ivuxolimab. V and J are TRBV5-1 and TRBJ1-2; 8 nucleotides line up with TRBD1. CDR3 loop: CASSLGERTGKYYGYTF. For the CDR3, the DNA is TGCGCCAGCAGCTTAGGGGAAAGGACAGGGAAGTACTATGGCTACACCTTC. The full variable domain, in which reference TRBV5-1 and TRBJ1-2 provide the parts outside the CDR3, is KAGVTQTPRYLIKTRGQQVTLSCSPISGHRSVSWYQQTPGQGLQFLFEYFSETQRNKGNFPGRFSGRQFSNSRSEMNVSTLELGDSALYLCASSLGERTGKYYGYTFGSGTRLTVV.